This T cell receptor (beta chain) was observed in a study of blood T cell repertoires in COVID-19. Study at large: Samples of COVID-19 (acute and convalescent) were obtained from the United States, Italy and Spain. Sample material is recorded as cDNA or gDNA derived from T cells, B-cell-depleted T cells, or PBMCs.

Sequenced by immunoSEQ multiplex PCR; TCRdb stores in-frame clones only, minus some. The sample lists 150,000 to 200,000 clones; about four fifths were seen once. The CDR3 is 19 amino acids. CDR1 is SGHVS and CDR2 is FNYEAQ in the germline V gene. After removal of 5 bases from V and 2 bases from J, the junction contained 11 bases not matched to a gene. The material sequenced was peripheral blood. The chain joins TRBV7-6 to TRBJ2-6; 11 bases align to TRBD1. This clonotype originated in a man in his sixties with acute or convalescent COVID-19. Here the CDR3 reads CASSLRTGGVLPGANVLTF. DNA for the CDR3: TGTGCCAGCAGCCTCCGGACAGGGGGCGTTCTGCCTGGGGCCAACGTCCTGACTTTC. Drawing the rest from reference TRBV7-6 and TRBJ2-6, the complete variable domain is GAGVSQSPRYKVTKRGQDVALRCDPISGHVSLYWYRQALGQGPEFLTYFNYEAQQDKSGLPNDRFSAERPEGSISTLTIQRTEQRDSAMYRCASSLRTGGVLPGANVLTFGAGSRLTVL.